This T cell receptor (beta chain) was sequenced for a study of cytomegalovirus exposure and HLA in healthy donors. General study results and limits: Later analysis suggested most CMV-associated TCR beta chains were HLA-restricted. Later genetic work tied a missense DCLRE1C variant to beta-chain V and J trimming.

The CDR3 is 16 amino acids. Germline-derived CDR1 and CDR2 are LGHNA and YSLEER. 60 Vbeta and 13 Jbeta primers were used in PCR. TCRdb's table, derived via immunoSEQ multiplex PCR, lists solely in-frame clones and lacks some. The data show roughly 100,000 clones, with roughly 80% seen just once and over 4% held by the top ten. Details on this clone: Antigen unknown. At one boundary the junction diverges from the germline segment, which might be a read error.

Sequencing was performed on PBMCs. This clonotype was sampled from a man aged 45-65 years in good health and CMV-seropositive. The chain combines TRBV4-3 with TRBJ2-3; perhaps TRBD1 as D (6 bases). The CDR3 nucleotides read TGCGCCAGCAGCCAAGGGCAGGGGTTAAGCACAGATGCGCAGTATTTT. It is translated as CASSQGQGLSTDAQYF.